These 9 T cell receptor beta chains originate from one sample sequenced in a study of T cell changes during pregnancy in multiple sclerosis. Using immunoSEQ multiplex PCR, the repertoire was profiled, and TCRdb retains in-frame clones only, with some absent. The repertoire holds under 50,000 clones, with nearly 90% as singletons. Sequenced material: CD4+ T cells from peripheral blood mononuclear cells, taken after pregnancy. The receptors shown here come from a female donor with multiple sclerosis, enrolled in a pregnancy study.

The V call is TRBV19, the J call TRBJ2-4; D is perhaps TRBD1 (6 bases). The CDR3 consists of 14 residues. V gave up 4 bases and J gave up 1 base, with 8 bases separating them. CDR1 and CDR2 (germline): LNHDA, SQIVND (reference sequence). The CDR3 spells CASSRTEAKNIQYF. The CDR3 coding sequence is TGTGCCAGTAGTAGGACAGAGGCCAAAAACATTCAGTACTTC. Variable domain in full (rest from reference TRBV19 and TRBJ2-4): DGGITQSPKYLFRKEGQNVTLSCEQNLNHDAMYWYRQDPGQGLRLIYYSQIVNDFQKGDIAEGYSVSREKKESFPLTVTSAQKNPTAFYLCASSRTEAKNIQYFGAGTRLSVL.

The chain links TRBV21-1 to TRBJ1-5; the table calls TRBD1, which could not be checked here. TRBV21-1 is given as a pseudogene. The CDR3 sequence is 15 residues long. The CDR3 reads CANNIGTGLWEPQHF. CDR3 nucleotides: TGTGCCAATAACATTGGGACAGGCCTATGGGAGCCCCAGCATTTT.

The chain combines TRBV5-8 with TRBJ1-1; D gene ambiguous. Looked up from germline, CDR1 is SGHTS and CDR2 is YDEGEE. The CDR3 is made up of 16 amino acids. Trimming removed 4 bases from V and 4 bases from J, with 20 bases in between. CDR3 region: CASSPGWSFLGTEAFF. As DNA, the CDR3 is TGTGCCAGCAGCCCTGGGTGGAGTTTCCTGGGCACTGAAGCTTTCTTT. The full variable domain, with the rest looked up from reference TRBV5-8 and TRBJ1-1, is EAGVTQSPTHLIKTRGQQATLRCSPISGHTSVYWYQQALGLGLQFLLWYDEGEERNRGNFPPRFSGRQFPNYSSELNVNALELEDSALYLCASSPGWSFLGTEAFFGQGTRLTVV.

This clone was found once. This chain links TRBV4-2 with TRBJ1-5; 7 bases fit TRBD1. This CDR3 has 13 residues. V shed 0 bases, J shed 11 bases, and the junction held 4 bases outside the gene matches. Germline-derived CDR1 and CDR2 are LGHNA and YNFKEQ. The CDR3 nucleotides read TGTGCCAGCAGCCAAGAGGCCGACAGGGCCCAGCATTTT. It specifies CASSQEADRAQHF.

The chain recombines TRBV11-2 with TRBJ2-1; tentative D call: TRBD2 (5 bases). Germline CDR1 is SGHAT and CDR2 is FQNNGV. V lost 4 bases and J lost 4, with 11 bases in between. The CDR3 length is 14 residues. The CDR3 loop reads CASSWGGGYNEQFF. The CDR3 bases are TGTGCCAGCAGCTGGGGTGGAGGATACAATGAGCAGTTCTTC. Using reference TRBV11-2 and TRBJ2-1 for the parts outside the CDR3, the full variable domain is EAGVAQSPRYKIIEKRQSVAFWCNPISGHATLYWYQQILGQGPKLLIQFQNNGVVDDSQLPKDRFSAERLKGVDSTLKIQPAKLEDSAVYLCASSWGGGYNEQFFGPGTRLTVL.

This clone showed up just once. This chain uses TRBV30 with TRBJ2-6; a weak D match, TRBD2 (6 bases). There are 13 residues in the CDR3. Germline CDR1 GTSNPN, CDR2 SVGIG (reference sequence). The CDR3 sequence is CAYRGVGANVLTF. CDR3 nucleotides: TGTGCATATCGCGGGGTTGGGGCCAACGTCCTGACTTTC.

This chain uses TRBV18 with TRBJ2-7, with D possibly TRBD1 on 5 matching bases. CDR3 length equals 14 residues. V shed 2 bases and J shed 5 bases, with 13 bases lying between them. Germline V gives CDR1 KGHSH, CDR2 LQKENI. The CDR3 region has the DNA TGTGCCAGCTCACCAGGCAGGGTCAACGACGAGCAGTACTTC. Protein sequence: CASSPGRVNDEQYF.

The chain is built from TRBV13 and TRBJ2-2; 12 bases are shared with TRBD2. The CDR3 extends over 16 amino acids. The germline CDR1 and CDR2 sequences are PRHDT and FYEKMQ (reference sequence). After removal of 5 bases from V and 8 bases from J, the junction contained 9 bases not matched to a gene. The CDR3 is CASSARLAGEAGELFF. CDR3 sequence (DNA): TGTGCCAGCAGCGCCAGACTAGCGGGAGAGGCGGGGGAGCTGTTTTTT.

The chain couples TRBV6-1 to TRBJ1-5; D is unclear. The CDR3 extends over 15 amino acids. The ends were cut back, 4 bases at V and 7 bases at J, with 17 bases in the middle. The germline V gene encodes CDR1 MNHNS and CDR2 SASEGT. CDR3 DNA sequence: TGTGCCAGCAGTGCAGGAAGGGCCGCGGGGCAGCCCCAGCATTTT. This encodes CASSAGRAAGQPQHF.